The rows below give T cell receptor beta chains drawn from one sample of a study of PD-1 blockade in classical Hodgkin lymphoma. Sequenced by immunoSEQ multiplex PCR; TCRdb stores in-frame clones only, minus some. This table has tens of thousands of clones, 81% appearing once. The specimen comprised peripheral blood mononuclear cells (PBMCs), sampled before the fourth cycle of nivolumab. All receptors come from a human donor with classical Hodgkin lymphoma. CDR3s leave out the opening cysteine and the closing phenylalanine or tryptophan. The order of the fields is V gene, CDR3 protein.

>TRBV6-6
ASSTGSNQPQH
>TRBV10-3
AIGVLPSGANVLT
>TRBV30
AWRETSGYYNEQF
>TRBV27
ASSLERADTQY
>TRBV5-4
ASSSGQGDYGYT
>TRBV5-1
ASGEGTLGSEAF
>TRBV2
AGTGGLEAF
>TRBV10-3
AISDGQETQY
>TRBV7-9
ASSSPGRPIVQY
>TRBV7-2
ASSFGLAVYEQY
>TRBV5-1
ASTLVGRANTGELF
>TRBV5-1
ASSVSGVNEKLF
>TRBV5-1
ASRLTRGNEKLF
>TRBV20-1
SAHPRSH
>TRBV5-8
ASSLVGVSSY
>TRBV7-9
ASSPGQGRNEQF
>TRBV9
ASSVDRRNTIY
>TRBV7-2
ASSWLIPDTQY
>TRBV6-4
ASASGPDGTDTQY
>TRBV19
ASSIGRGPNQPQH
>TRBV7-2
ASSLAPPTGELF
>TRBV19
ASSFEGQPQH
>TRBV5-8
ASSLRRAYNEQF
>TRBV9
ASSVEGGRYYNEQF
>TRBV12-1
ASSFPGRTYNEQF
>TRBV11-2
ASSPPWVAADTQY
>TRBV30
AWAGGREQF
>TRBV7-8
ASHPVRGSYEQY
>TRBV10-3
AISGTSGQYNEQF
>TRBV11-3
ASSFGFETQY
>TRBV4-3
ASSPSWASGANVLT
>TRBV7-3
ASSLAGLDTEAF
>TRBV15
ATSKGTRLNVEQY
>TRBV30
AWSVPRGQANTEAL
>TRBV5-1
ASSLEAANTEAF
>TRBV19
ASSTTGYNQPQH
>TRBV9
ASSLGLGGLSWSYEQY